These 22 T cell receptor beta chains originate from one sample sequenced in a study of blood T cell repertoires in COVID-19. Sequenced by immunoSEQ multiplex PCR; TCRdb stores in-frame clones only, minus some. Found here are around 40,000 clones, 65% to 85% of them singletons; the top ten hold 35% to 45%. Material: peripheral blood. The receptors were gathered from a woman older than 75 with active or convalescent COVID-19.

V and J are TRBV18 and TRBJ1-4; unclear D gene. The CDR3 is 15 amino acids. Germline CDR1 and CDR2: KGHSH and LQKENI. V was cut by 2 bases and J by 7 bases, with 14 bases left in between. As DNA, the CDR3 is TGTGCCAGCTCACCAGGGGATAAGGGAGGTGAAAAACTGTTTTTT. Protein product: CASSPGDKGGEKLFF. The whole variable domain, remainder taken from reference TRBV18 and TRBJ1-4, is NAGVMQNPRHLVRRRGQEARLRCSPMKGHSHVYWYRQLPEEGLKFMVYLQKENIIDESGMPKERFSAEFPKEGPSILRIQQVVRGDSAAYFCASSPGDKGGEKLFFGSGTQLSVL.

This sequence joins TRBV4-3 and TRBJ1-4, with D hard to call. Looked up from germline, CDR1 is LGHNA and CDR2 is YSLEER. CDR3 size: 15 residues. V gave up 0 bases and J gave up 4 bases, with 9 bases separating them. CDR3 DNA: TGCGCCAGCAGCCAAGATTCGGGTTATAATGAAAAACTGTTTTTT. Translated: CASSQDSGYNEKLFF.

The CDR3 DNA reads as TGTGCCAGCAGCCCCGAGATAGCGGGAGTCGCCGAGCAGTACTTC. Protein: CASSPEIAGVAEQYF. The chain is built from TRBV28 and TRBJ2-7, with 9 bases lining up with TRBD2. CDR1 and CDR2 (germline): MDHEN, SYDVKM. J gave up 6 bases and V 6 bases, and 12 bases lay outside the gene matches. The CDR3 runs to 15 residues.

The chain uses TRBV9 and TRBJ1-2; D is unclear. The V end was cut by 3 bases, the J end by 6 bases, with 12 bases between. Per the germline V gene, CDR1 is SGDLS and CDR2 is YYNGEE. The CDR3 spans 13 residues. CDR3 loop: CASSARPGDGYTF. CDR3 coding DNA: TGTGCCAGCAGCGCAAGGCCAGGCGATGGCTACACCTTC.

The genes are TRBV19 and TRBJ1-5, with TRBD1 as a possible D gene (5 bases). The CDR3 covers 14 residues. CDR1 is LNHDA and CDR2 is SQIVND in the germline V gene (reference sequence). Trimming cost V 8 bases and J 4 bases, with 15 bases left between them. The CDR3, as DNA: TGTGCCAGTGGTCTTGACAGAAAAAATCAGCCCCAGCATTTT. As protein: CASGLDRKNQPQHF. Full variable domain (rest looked up from reference TRBV19 and TRBJ1-5): DGGITQSPKYLFRKEGQNVTLSCEQNLNHDAMYWYRQDPGQGLRLIYYSQIVNDFQKGDIAEGYSVSREKKESFPLTVTSAQKNPTAFYLCASGLDRKNQPQHFGDGTRLSIL.

The rearrangement uses TRBV10-2 and TRBJ2-7, with 7 bases lining up with TRBD1. V lost 6 bases, J lost 3 bases, and 8 bases stayed unmatched. The CDR3 is 14 amino acids. Germline V gene sequence: CDR1 WSHSY, CDR2 SAAADI. This CDR3 is CASRPGQNLYEQYF. The CDR3 bases are TGCGCCAGCAGACCGGGACAGAACCTCTACGAGCAGTACTTC.

The J gene is TRBJ2-1, the V gene TRBV30; TRBD1 matches 9 bases. The CDR3 sequence is 13 residues long. The trim removed 8 bases at V and 4 bases at J, leaving 6 bases unmatched. Per the germline V gene, CDR1 is GTSNPN and CDR2 is SVGIG (reference sequence). CDR3: CAGRDRGYNEQFF. CDR3 DNA: TGTGCCGGCCGAGACAGGGGGTACAATGAGCAGTTCTTC.

The chain is built from TRBV11-3 and TRBJ2-7; perhaps TRBD1 as D (5 bases). Deletions cut 1 base from V and 5 bases from J, with 6 bases between. The CDR3 runs 12 residues. Germline CDR1 and CDR2: SGHNT and YENEEA. As DNA, the CDR3 is TGTGCCAGCAGCTTAGCAGGGAACGAGCAGTACTTC. Its translation is CASSLAGNEQYF.

This chain uses TRBV5-6 with TRBJ2-7; the D gene is possibly TRBD1 (5 bases). The CDR3 is 14 amino acids. V lost 0 bases to trimming and J lost 5 bases, with 12 bases between them. In germline, CDR1 is SGHDT, CDR2 YYEEEE. The CDR3 region has the DNA TGTGCCAGCAGCTTGGTCGCAGGGATCCACGAGCAGTACTTC. Protein product: CASSLVAGIHEQYF.

This chain links TRBV19 with TRBJ1-1; unclear D gene. The germline V gene encodes CDR1 LNHDA and CDR2 SQIVND (reference sequence). This CDR3 is built from 12 residues. The germline V and J ends were trimmed by 7 bases and 5 bases, with 11 bases remaining between them. CDR3 coding DNA: TGTGCCAGTAAAGAGGCTCGGACTGAAGCTTTCTTT. Translated, it gives CASKEARTEAFF.

The chain carries TRBV4-3 and TRBJ1-2; TRBD1 agrees at 7 bases. Germline V gene lookup returns CDR1 LGHNA and CDR2 YSLEER. V shed 1 base, J shed 8 bases, and the junction held 7 bases outside the gene matches. This CDR3 spans 14 amino acids. The CDR3 spells CASSQAGPQGGYTF. CDR3 DNA sequence: TGCGCCAGCAGCCAAGCGGGCCCACAGGGGGGCTACACCTTC.

This chain uses TRBV10-3 with TRBJ1-1; D is uncertain. Per germline, CDR1 ENHRY and CDR2 SYGVKD. The CDR3 consists of 11 residues. V lost 4 bases and J 11 bases, leaving 11 bases between the germline ends. The DNA of the CDR3 is TGTGCCATCAGTGTCGGGAGTGGCGCTTTCTTT. Encoded protein: CAISVGSGAFF.

This clone was recorded a few times. This chain uses TRBV6-5 with TRBJ1-6; no clear D gene. The V end lost 2 bases, the J end lost 2 bases, and 10 bases lay between the germline ends. CDR3 size: 16 residues. Per the germline V gene, CDR1 is MNHEY and CDR2 is SVGAGI. CDR3 protein: CASSYRYSAYNSPLHF. The CDR3 DNA reads TGTGCCAGCAGTTACCGATATTCGGCCTATAATTCACCCCTCCACTTT.

CDR3: CASSAPQETQYF. CDR3 nucleotide sequence: TGTGCCAGCAGTGCGCCACAAGAGACCCAGTACTTC. V gene TRBV27 combines with J gene TRBJ2-5; D is undetermined. The CDR3 length is 12 residues. CDR1 and CDR2 (germline): MNHEY, SMNVEV (reference sequence). V was cut by 5 bases and J by 2 bases, with 6 bases left in between.

The chain links TRBV5-4 to TRBJ1-1, with D possibly being TRBD1 (6 bases). V shed 0 bases and J shed 1 base, with 10 bases lying between them. The V gene's germline CDR1 is SGHNT and CDR2 YYREEE (reference sequence). The CDR3 runs 15 residues. CDR3 sequence reads: CASSLGLQGNTEAFF. The CDR3 DNA reads TGTGCCAGCAGCTTGGGCTTACAGGGGAACACTGAAGCTTTCTTT.

The count of this clone is one. V is TRBV19 and J is TRBJ1-5, with no clear D. The CDR3 totals 13 residues. Germline assignment: CDR1 LNHDA and CDR2 SQIVND (reference sequence). V shed 8 bases and J shed 1 base, with 9 bases lying between them. The CDR3 region has the DNA TGTGCCAGTTCCCGGGGAAGCAATCAGCCCCAGCATTTT. This encodes CASSRGSNQPQHF.

V gene TRBV11-2 combines with J gene TRBJ2-3, with 8 bases that match TRBD1. The CDR3 consists of 14 residues. Germline V gene sequence: CDR1 SGHAT, CDR2 FQNNGV. The trim removed 3 bases at V and 5 bases at J, leaving 4 bases unmatched. CDR3 DNA: TGTGCCAGCAGCTTCAGGGGGCTTGAAGATACGCAGTATTTT. Translating gives CASSFRGLEDTQYF.

This sequence joins TRBV5-1 and TRBJ2-6, with TRBD2 identical over 8 bases. Germline trimming cut 0 bases from V and 0 bases from J; bases unmatched to any gene: 5. This CDR3 has 18 residues. Germline CDR1 reads SGHRS; CDR2 reads YFSETQ. The CDR3 sequence is CASSLVLAGSSGANVLTF. As DNA, the CDR3 is TGCGCCAGCAGCTTGGTTTTAGCGGGAAGCTCTGGGGCCAACGTCCTGACTTTC.

The chain uses TRBV7-8 and TRBJ1-5, with 10 bases lining up with TRBD1. Germline CDR1 reads SGHVS; CDR2 reads FQNEAQ. This CDR3 comprises 15 residues. The trim removed 2 bases at V and 4 bases at J, leaving 2 bases unmatched. Here the CDR3 DNA reads TGTGCCAGCAGCTTACGACAGGGGGCGAATCAGCCCCAGCATTTT. Translated: CASSLRQGANQPQHF.

This clone was seen a single time. The V and J genes are TRBV29-1 and TRBJ1-3; D possibly corresponds to TRBD1 (6 bases). V gave up 2 bases and J gave up 0 bases, with 8 bases separating them. The CDR3 loop spans 14 amino acids. Looked up from germline, CDR1 is SQVTM and CDR2 is ANQGSEA. The CDR3: CSVEKGGSGNTIYF. The DNA of the CDR3 is TGCAGCGTTGAAAAAGGGGGCTCTGGAAACACCATATATTTT. Combining the CDR3 with reference TRBV29-1 and TRBJ1-3 gives the whole variable domain SAVISQKPSRDICQRGTSLTIQCQVDSQVTMMFWYRQQPGQSLTLIATANQGSEATYESGFVIDKFPISRPNLTFSTLTVSNMSPEDSSIYLCSVEKGGSGNTIYFGEGSWLTVV.

The table lists this clone with a few counts. This rearrangement joins TRBV28 to TRBJ2-2, with D uncertain. CDR3 length: 14 amino acids. The ends were cut back, 3 bases at V and 4 bases at J, with 9 bases in the middle. In germline, CDR1 is MDHEN, CDR2 SYDVKM. The CDR3 region has the DNA TGTGCCAGCAGTTTTACCGGAGCCACCGGGGAGCTGTTTTTT. This translates into CASSFTGATGELFF.

The gene calls are TRBV15 and TRBJ2-4; D might be TRBD2 (5 bases). V lost 3 bases and J 9 bases, leaving 18 bases between the germline ends. From germline, CDR1 is LNHNV and CDR2 YYDKDF (reference sequence). The CDR3 extends over 15 amino acids. This CDR3 reads CATSRPSVLEGIQYF. The CDR3 DNA follows: TGTGCCACCAGCAGGCCGAGCGTCCTCGAGGGCATTCAGTACTTC. The full variable domain, rest sourced from reference TRBV15 and TRBJ2-4, is DAMVIQNPRYQVTQFGKPVTLSCSQTLNHNVMYWYQQKSSQAPKLLFHYYDKDFNNEADTPDNFQSRRPNTSFCFLDIRSPGLGDTAMYLCATSRPSVLEGIQYFGAGTRLSVL.